These 5 T cell receptor beta chains share one sample of origin, sequenced in a study of cytomegalovirus exposure and HLA in healthy donors. Clones were read by immunoSEQ multiplex PCR, and TCRdb kept only the in-frame ones, dropping some. The data show 50,000 or so clones, 91% seen once. Sequences were obtained from PBMCs. The origin of the receptors is a woman in her twenties or thirties in good health and CMV-seronegative.

The rearrangement uses TRBV21-1 and TRBJ2-1; the table's D call, TRBD1, was not checked against the DNA. TRBV21-1 is an annotated pseudogene. The CDR3 is 17 amino acids. The CDR3 spells CATKRQTGGKFRNEQFF. CDR3 DNA sequence: TGTGCCACGAAACGTCAAACAGGGGGTAAATTCCGCAATGAGCAGTTCTTC.

V and J are TRBV9 and TRBJ2-2; a possible D gene is TRBD2 (6 bases). Looked up from germline, CDR1 is SGDLS and CDR2 is YYNGEE. The CDR3 sequence is 16 residues long. Trimming took 4 bases from V and 4 from J, leaving 17 bases between them. The CDR3 region is CASSWRDFLFTGELFF. Here the CDR3 DNA reads TGTGCCAGCAGCTGGCGGGACTTCCTTTTCACCGGGGAGCTGTTTTTT.

This rearrangement joins TRBV5-1 to TRBJ2-2, with 10 nucleotides matching TRBD2. This CDR3 is built from 15 residues. Germline-derived CDR1 and CDR2 are SGHRS and YFSETQ. With 4 bases clipped from V and 6 bases from J, the junction kept 6 bases outside the gene matches. CDR3 sequence (DNA): TGCGCCAGCAGCCCAGCGGGAGGGCCCCCCGGGGAGCTGTTTTTT. Translated: CASSPAGGPPGELFF.

The chain couples TRBV7-9 to TRBJ1-4; 11 nucleotides line up with TRBD1. The CDR3 covers 16 residues. The V gene's germline CDR1 is SEHNR and CDR2 FQNEAQ (reference sequence). V shed 6 bases and J 4 bases; nucleotides not matched to a gene: 7. As DNA, the CDR3 is TGTGCCAGCAGGACAGGACAGGGGGCTTTTAATGAAAAACTGTTTTTT. Translation gives CASRTGQGAFNEKLFF.

This rearrangement joins TRBV6-6 to TRBJ2-1; 9 bases are shared with TRBD1. CDR1 and CDR2 from the germline V gene are MNHNY and SVGAGI (reference sequence). CDR3 length equals 15 residues. J lost 5 bases, V lost 6 bases, and 8 bases had no gene match. CDR3 coding DNA: TGTGCCAGCAGAGGGGACAGGGAGTGGGACAATGAGCAGTTCTTC. Its translation: CASRGDREWDNEQFF.